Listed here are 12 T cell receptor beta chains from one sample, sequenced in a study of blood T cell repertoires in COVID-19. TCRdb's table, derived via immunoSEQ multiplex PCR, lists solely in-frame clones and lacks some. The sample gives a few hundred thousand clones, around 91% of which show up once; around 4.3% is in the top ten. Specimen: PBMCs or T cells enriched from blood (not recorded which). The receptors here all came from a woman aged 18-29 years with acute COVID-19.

CDR3 in DNA: TGCGCCAGCAGCTTTAGCGGGAGTGACTACAATGAGCAGTTCTTC. Protein: CASSFSGSDYNEQFF. This rearrangement joins TRBV5-1 to TRBJ2-1; TRBD2 matches 9 bases. V was pared by 2 bases and J by 3 bases, with 3 bases of the junction left unmatched. The CDR3 has 15 amino acids. Germline CDR1 SGHRS, CDR2 YFSETQ.

The CDR3 protein is CASSPRTGGEGGYTF. The CDR3 nucleotides are TGCGCCAGCAGCCCGCGGACAGGGGGAGAGGGTGGCTACACCTTC. The V gene is TRBV5-1, the J gene TRBJ1-2, with TRBD1 matching 10 bases. Unmatched junction bases numbered 10, after V lost 4 bases and J lost 7 bases. The CDR3 sequence is 15 residues long. CDR1 and CDR2 (germline): SGHRS, YFSETQ.

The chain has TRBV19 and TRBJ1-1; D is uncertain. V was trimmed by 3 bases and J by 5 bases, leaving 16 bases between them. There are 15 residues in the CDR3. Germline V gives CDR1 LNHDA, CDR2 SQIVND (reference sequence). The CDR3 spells CASSIFEGRDTEAFF. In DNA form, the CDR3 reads TGTGCCAGTAGTATTTTCGAGGGCCGGGATACTGAAGCTTTCTTT.

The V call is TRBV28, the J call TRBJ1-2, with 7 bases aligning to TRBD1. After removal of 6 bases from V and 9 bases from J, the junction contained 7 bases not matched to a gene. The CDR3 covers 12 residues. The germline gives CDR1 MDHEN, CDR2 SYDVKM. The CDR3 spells CASSLPQGSYTF. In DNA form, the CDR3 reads TGTGCCAGCAGCCTACCACAGGGGAGCTACACCTTC.

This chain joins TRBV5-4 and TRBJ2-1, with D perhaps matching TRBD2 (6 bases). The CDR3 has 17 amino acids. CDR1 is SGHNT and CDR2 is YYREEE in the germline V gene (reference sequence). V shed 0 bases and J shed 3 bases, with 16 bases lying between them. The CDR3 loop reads CASSLALGLASYNEQFF. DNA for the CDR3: TGTGCCAGCAGCTTGGCTTTAGGGCTAGCGAGCTACAATGAGCAGTTCTTC.

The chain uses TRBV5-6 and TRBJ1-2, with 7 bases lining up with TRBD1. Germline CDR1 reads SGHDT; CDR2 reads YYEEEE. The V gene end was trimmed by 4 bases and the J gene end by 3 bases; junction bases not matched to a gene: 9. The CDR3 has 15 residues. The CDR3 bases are TGTGCCAGCAGCCTTGGAGGCAGGGGGTACTATGGCTACACCTTC. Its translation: CASSLGGRGYYGYTF.

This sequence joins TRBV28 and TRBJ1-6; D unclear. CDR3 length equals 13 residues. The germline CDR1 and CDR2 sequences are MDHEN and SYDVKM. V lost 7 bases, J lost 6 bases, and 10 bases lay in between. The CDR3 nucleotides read TGTGCCAGCATCACTTCCCCTAATTCACCCCTCCACTTT. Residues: CASITSPNSPLHF. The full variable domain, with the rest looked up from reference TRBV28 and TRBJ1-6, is DVKVTQSSRYLVKRTGEKVFLECVQDMDHENMFWYRQDPGLGLRLIYFSYDVKMKEKGDIPEGYSVSREKKERFSLILESASTNQTSMYLCASITSPNSPLHFGNGTRLTVT.

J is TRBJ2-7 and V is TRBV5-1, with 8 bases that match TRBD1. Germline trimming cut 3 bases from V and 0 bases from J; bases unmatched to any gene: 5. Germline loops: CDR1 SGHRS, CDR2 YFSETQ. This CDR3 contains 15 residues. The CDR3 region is CASSSRTGSSYEQYF. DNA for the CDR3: TGCGCCAGCAGCTCCCGGACAGGGAGCTCCTACGAGCAGTACTTC.

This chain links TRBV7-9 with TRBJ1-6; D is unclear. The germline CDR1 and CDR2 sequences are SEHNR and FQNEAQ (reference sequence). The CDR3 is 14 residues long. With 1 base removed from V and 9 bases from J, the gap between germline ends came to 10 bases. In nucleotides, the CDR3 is TGTGCCAGCAGCTTAGTGACGACTAGTTCACCCCTCCACTTT. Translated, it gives CASSLVTTSSPLHF.

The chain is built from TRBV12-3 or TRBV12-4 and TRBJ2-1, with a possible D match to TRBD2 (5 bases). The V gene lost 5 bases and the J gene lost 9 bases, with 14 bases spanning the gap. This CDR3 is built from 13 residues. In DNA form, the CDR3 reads TGTGCCAGCAGTCTCCCCGGACTGTTTGAGCAGTTCTTC. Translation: CASSLPGLFEQFF.

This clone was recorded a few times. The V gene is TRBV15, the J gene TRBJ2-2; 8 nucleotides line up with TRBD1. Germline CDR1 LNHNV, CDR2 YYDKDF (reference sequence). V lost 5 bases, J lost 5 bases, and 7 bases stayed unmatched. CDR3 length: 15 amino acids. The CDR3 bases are TGTGCCACCAGCCTTGGACAGGGCAGGACCGGGGAGCTGTTTTTT. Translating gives CATSLGQGRTGELFF. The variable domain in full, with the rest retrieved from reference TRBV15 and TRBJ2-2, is DAMVIQNPRYQVTQFGKPVTLSCSQTLNHNVMYWYQQKSSQAPKLLFHYYDKDFNNEADTPDNFQSRRPNTSFCFLDIRSPGLGDTAMYLCATSLGQGRTGELFFGEGSRLTVL.

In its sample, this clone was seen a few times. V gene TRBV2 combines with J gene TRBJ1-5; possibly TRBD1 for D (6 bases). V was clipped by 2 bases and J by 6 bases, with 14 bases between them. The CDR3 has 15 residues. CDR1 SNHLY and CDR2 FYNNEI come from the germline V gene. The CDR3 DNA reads TGTGCCAGCAGTGAACCCTACAGGGAACTTCAGCCCCAGCATTTT. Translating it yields CASSEPYRELQPQHF.